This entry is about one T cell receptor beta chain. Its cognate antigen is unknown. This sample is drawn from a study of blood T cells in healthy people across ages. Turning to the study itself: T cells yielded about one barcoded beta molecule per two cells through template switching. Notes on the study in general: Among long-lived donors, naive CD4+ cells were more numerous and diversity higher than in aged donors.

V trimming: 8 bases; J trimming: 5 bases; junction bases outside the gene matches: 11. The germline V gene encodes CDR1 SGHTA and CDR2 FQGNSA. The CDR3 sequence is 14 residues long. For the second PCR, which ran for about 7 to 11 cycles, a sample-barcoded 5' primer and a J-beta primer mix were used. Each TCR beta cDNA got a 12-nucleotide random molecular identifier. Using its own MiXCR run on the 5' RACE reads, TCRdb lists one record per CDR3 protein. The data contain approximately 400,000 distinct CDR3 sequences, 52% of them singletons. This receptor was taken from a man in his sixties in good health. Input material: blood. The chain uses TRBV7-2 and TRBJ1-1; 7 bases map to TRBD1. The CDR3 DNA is TGTGCCAGCGGAGCTTACCAGGGGGGAACTGAAGCTTTCTTT. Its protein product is CASGAYQGGTEAFF.